This T cell receptor (beta chain) came from a study of spatial heterogeneity in lung cancer. This CDR3 is built from 17 residues. J gave up 6 bases and V 0 bases, and 9 bases lay outside the gene matches. CDR1 and CDR2 from the germline V gene are LNHNV and YYDKDF (reference sequence). The time point here: sample taken at primary tumor resection. There were around 72 donors, all of them untreated patients with early-stage non-small cell lung cancer. Unsorted whole RNA from tumor, nontumor lung or frozen PBMC underwent sequencing. A note on this clonotype: The target antigen is unknown.

Whole-study findings and limits: Expanded intratumoral alpha and beta TCR counts tracked tumor mutation counts.

TCRdb called the 5' RACE reads again in MiXCR, with one record for every CDR3 protein. The top ten clones hold approximately 8.5% of a sample with around 13,000 distinct CDR3 sequences, about 4% of them seen once. The V call is TRBV15, the J call TRBJ2-5, with 11 bases matching TRBD1. The material was lung tumor tissue, obtained at surgery. The TCR originated in a male donor with early-stage non-small cell lung cancer. CDR3 protein: CATSRDRDGTGGKTQYF. CDR3 sequence (DNA): TGTGCCACCAGCAGAGATAGGGACGGGACAGGGGGAAAGACCCAGTACTTC. Complete variable domain (other parts from reference TRBV15 and TRBJ2-5): DAMVIQNPRYQVTQFGKPVTLSCSQTLNHNVMYWYQQKSSQAPKLLFHYYDKDFNNEADTPDNFQSRRPNTSFCFLDIRSPGLGDTAMYLCATSRDRDGTGGKTQYFGPGTRLLVL.